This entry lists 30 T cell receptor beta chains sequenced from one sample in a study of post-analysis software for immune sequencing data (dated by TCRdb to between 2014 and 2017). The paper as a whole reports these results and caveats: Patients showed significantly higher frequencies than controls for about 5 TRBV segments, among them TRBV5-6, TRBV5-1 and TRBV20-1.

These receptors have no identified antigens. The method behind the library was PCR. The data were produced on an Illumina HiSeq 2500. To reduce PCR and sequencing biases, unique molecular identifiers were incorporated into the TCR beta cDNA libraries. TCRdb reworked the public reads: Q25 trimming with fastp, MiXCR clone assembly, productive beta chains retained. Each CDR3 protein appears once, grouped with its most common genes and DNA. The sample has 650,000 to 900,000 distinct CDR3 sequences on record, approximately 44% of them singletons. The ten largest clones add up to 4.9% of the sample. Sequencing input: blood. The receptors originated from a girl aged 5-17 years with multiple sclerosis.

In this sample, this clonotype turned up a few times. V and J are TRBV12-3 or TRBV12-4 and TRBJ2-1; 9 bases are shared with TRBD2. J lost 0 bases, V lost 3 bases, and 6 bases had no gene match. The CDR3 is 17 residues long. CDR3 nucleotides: TGTGCCAGCAGTTTCTCTAGCGGGACGGCCTCCTACAATGAGCAGTTCTTC. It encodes CASSFSSGTASYNEQFF.

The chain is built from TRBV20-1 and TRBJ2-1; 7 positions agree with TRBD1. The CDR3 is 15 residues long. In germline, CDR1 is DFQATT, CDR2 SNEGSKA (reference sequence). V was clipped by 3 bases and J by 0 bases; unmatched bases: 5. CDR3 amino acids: CSASPNRGSYNEQFF. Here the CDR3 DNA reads TGCAGTGCTAGCCCAAACAGGGGCTCCTACAATGAGCAGTTCTTC.

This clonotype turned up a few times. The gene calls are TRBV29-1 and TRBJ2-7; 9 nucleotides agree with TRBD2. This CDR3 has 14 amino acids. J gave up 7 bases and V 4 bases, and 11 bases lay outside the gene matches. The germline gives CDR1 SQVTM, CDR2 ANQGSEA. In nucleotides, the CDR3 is TGCAGCGTTGGCGTTAGCGGGAGAATGGGGGAGCAGTACTTC. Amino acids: CSVGVSGRMGEQYF.

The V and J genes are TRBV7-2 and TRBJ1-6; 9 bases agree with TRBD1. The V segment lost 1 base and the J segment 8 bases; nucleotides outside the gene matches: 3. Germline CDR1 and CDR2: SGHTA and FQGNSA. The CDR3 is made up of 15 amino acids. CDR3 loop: CASSLERQGDSPLHF. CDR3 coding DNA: TGTGCCAGCAGCTTAGAAAGACAGGGGGATTCACCCCTCCACTTT.

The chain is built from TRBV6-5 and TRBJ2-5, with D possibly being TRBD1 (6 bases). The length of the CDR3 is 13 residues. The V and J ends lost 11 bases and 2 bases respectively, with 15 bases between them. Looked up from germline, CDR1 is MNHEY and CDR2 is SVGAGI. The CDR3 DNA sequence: TGTGCCTGCGGACAGACCCCTCAAGAGACCCAGTACTTC. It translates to CACGQTPQETQYF.

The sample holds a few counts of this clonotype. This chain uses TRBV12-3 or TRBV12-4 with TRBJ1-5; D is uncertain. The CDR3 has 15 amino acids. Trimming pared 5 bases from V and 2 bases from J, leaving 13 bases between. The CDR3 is CASSPDAFGNQPQHF. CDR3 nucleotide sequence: TGTGCCAGCAGTCCCGACGCGTTCGGCAATCAGCCCCAGCATTTT.

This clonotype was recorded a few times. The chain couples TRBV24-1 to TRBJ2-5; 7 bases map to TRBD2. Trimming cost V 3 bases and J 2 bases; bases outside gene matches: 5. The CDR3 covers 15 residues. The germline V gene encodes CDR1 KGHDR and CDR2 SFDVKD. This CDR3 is CATSDPREAQETQYF. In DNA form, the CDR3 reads TGTGCCACCAGTGATCCCCGGGAGGCTCAAGAGACCCAGTACTTC.

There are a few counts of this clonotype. This CDR3 reads CAISGQDLYEQYF. The CDR3 DNA reads as TGTGCCATCAGTGGACAGGACCTCTACGAGCAGTACTTC. The chain employs TRBV10-3 and TRBJ2-7; D perhaps matches TRBD1 (6 bases). CDR1 is ENHRY, CDR2 SYGVKD, per germline. The CDR3 extends over 13 amino acids. Trimming stripped 4 bases from V and 3 bases from J, with 10 bases between.

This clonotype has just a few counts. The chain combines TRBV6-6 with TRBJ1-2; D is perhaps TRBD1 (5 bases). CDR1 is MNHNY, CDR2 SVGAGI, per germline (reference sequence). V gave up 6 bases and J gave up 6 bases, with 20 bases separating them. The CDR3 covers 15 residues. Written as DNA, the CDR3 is TGTGCCAGCAGAAATGAAGGGTTTAGGGACCATGGCTACACCTTC. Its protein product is CASRNEGFRDHGYTF.

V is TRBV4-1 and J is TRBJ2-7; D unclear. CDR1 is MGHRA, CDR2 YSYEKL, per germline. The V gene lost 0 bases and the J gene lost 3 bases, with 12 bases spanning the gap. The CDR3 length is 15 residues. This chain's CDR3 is CASSQDWVSGYEQYF. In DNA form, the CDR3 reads TGCGCCAGCAGCCAAGATTGGGTGAGTGGCTACGAGCAGTACTTC.

DNA for the CDR3: TGTGCCAGCAGCCGACTAGTTTCCTACGAGCAGTACTTC. It codes for CASSRLVSYEQYF. The chain employs TRBV6-6 and TRBJ2-7; weak D call: TRBD2 (6 bases). There are 13 residues in the CDR3. Deletions cut 6 bases from V and 1 base from J, with 10 bases between. Germline CDR1 and CDR2: MNHNY and SVGAGI (reference sequence).

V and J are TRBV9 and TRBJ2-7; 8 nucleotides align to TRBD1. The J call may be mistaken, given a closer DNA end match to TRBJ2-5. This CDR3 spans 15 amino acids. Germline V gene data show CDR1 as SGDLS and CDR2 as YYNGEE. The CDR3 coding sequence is TGTGCCAGCAGCGGCGGACAGGGTGCGGGAGAGACCCAGTACTTC. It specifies CASSGGQGAGETQYF.

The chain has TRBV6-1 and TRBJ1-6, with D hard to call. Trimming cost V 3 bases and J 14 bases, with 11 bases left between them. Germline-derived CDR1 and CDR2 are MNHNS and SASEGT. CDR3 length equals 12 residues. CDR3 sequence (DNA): TGTGCCAGCAGTGAGAGGACGCTTACCCTCCACTTT. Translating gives CASSERTLTLHF.

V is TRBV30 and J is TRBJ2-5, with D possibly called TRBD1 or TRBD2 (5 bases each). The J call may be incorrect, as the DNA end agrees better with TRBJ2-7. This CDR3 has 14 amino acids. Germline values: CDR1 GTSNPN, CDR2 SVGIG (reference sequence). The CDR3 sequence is CAWGGDFWGHEQYF. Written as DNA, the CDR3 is TGTGCCTGGGGGGGAGACTTCTGGGGCCACGAGCAGTACTTC.

CDR3 amino acids: CASSLGDSGSWAYNEQFF. The CDR3 DNA reads as TGTGCCAGCAGCTTAGGGGATAGCGGGAGTTGGGCATACAATGAGCAGTTCTTC. The chain employs TRBV7-9 and TRBJ2-1; 9 bases match TRBD2. Losses at the gene ends were 1 base for V and 4 bases for J; bases not matched to a gene: 11. This CDR3 region has 18 residues. Germline CDR1 and CDR2: SEHNR and FQNEAQ (reference sequence).

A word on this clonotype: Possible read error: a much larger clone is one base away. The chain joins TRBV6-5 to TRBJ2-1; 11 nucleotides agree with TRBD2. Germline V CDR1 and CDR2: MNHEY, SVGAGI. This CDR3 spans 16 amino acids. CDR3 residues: CANSRLAGGTYNEQFF. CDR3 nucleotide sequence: TGTGCCAACAGTAGGCTAGCGGGAGGCACCTACAATGAGCAGTTCTTC.

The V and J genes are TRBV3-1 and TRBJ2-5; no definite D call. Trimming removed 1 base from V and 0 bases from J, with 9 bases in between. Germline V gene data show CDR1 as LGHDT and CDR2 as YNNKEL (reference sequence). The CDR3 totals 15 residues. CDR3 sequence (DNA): TGTGCCAGCAGCCAAGTATGGGGAAACCAAGAGACCCAGTACTTC. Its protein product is CASSQVWGNQETQYF.

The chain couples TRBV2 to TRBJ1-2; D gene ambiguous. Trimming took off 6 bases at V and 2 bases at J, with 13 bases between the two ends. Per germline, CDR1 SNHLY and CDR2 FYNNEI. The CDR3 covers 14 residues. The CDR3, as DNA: TGTGCCAGCAGCCCCGTGGGTTCGAACTATGGCTACACCTTC. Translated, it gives CASSPVGSNYGYTF.

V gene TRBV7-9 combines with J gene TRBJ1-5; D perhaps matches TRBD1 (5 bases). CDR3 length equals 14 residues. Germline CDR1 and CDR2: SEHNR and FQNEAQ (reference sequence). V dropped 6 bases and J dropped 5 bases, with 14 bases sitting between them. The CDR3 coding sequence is TGTGCCAGCAGTTTGGTAGGGGCCCATCAGCCCCAGCATTTT. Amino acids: CASSLVGAHQPQHF.

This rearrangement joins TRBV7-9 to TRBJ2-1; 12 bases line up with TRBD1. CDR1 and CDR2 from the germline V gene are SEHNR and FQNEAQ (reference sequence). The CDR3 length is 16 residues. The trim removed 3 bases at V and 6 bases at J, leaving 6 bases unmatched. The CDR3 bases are TGTGCCAGCAGCTTCATCCCGGGACAGGGGGCCAATGAGCAGTTCTTC. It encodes CASSFIPGQGANEQFF.

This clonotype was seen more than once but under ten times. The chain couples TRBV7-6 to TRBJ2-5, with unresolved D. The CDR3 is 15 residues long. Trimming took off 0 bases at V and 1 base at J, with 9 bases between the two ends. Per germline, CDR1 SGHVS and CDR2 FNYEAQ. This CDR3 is CASSLAGRRQETQYF. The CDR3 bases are TGTGCCAGCAGCTTAGCGGGCCGACGCCAAGAGACCCAGTACTTC. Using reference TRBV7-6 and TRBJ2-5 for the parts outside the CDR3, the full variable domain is GAGVSQSPRYKVTKRGQDVALRCDPISGHVSLYWYRQALGQGPEFLTYFNYEAQQDKSGLPNDRFSAERPEGSISTLTIQRTEQRDSAMYRCASSLAGRRQETQYFGPGTRLLVL.

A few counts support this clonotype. The CDR3 spells CASSVDRDDGYTF. Written as DNA, the CDR3 is TGTGCCAGCAGTGTGGACAGGGATGATGGCTACACCTTC. V and J are TRBV6-5 and TRBJ1-2; 8 nucleotides agree with TRBD1. Germline lookup yields CDR1 MNHEY and CDR2 SVGAGI. CDR3 length: 13 amino acids. J gave up 6 bases and V 5 bases, and 5 bases lay outside the gene matches.

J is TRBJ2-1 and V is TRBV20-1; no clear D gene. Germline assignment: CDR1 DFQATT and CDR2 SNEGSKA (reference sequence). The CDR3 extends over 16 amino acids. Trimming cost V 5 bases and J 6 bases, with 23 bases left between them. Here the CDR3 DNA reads TGCAGTGCTTCAAGTTCTAGAACTGGAGTGTCCAATGAGCAGTTCTTC. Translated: CSASSSRTGVSNEQFF.

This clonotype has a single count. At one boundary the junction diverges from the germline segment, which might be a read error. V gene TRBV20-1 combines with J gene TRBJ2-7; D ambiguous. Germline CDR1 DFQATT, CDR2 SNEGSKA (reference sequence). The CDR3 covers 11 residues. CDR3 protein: CSSREAYEQYF. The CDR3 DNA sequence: TGCAGTTCTAGAGAGGCCTACGAGCAGTACTTC.

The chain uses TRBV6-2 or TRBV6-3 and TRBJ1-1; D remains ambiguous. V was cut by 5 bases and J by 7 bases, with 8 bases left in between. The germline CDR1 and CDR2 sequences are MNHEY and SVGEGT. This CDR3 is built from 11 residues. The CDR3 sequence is CASSPSHEAFF. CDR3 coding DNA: TGTGCCAGCAGTCCCTCCCATGAAGCTTTCTTT.

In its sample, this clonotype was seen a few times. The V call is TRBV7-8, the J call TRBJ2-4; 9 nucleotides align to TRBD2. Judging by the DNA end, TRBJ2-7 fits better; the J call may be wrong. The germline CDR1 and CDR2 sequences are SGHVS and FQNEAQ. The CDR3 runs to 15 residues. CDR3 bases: TGTGCCAGCGGGCCCCAGACTAGCGGAAAATACGAGCAGTACTTC. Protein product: CASGPQTSGKYEQYF.

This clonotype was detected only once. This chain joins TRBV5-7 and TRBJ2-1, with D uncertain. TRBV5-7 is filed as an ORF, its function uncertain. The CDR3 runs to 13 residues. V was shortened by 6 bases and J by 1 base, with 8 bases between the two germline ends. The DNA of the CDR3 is TGTGCCAGCAAAGGTCCGTCCTACAATGAGCAGTTCTTC. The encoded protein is CASKGPSYNEQFF.

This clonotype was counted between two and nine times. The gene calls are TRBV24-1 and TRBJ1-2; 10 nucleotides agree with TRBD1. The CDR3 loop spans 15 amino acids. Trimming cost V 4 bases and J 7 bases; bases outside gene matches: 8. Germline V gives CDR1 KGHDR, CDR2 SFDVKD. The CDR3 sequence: CATSEPGQGYGGYTF. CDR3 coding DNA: TGTGCCACCAGTGAACCGGGACAGGGGTATGGTGGCTACACCTTC.

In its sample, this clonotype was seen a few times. The DNA for the CDR3 is TGCAGCGTTGAAGAGGGGGACCCCCCCTACGAGCAGTACTTC. Translated: CSVEEGDPPYEQYF. The rearrangement joins TRBV29-1 to TRBJ2-7; either TRBD1 or TRBD2 may supply D (5 bases each). CDR1 and CDR2 (germline): SQVTM, ANQGSEA. The CDR3 spans 14 residues. Trimming removed 0 bases at V and 2 bases at J, with 11 bases between.

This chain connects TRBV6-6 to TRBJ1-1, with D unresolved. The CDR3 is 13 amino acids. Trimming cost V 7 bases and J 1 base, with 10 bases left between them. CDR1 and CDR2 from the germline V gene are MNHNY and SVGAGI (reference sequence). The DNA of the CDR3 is TGTGCCAGCACCGGGAAGGGGAACACTGAAGCTTTCTTT. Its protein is CASTGKGNTEAFF.